This T cell receptor (beta chain) originates from a study of blood T cell repertoires in COVID-19. The method was immunoSEQ multiplex PCR; TCRdb's version includes in-frame clones alone and lacks a portion of them. The sample gives about 400,000 clones, approximately 87% of which show up once; approximately 9.3% is in the top ten. This CDR3 region has 19 residues. V lost 4 bases, J lost 0 bases, and 12 bases stayed unmatched. Per the germline V gene, CDR1 is MGHRA and CDR2 is YSYEKL. The chain recombines TRBV4-1 with TRBJ1-3, with 10 bases aligning to TRBD1. This TCR came from a woman in her forties or fifties who had recovered from COVID-19. The sequenced sample consisted of PBMCs or T cells enriched from blood (not recorded which). CDR3: CASSPISMGQGLSGNTIYF. The CDR3 DNA reads as TGCGCCAGCAGCCCGATCTCCATGGGACAGGGGCTCTCTGGAAACACCATATATTTT.